The 32 T cell receptor beta chains given below trace back to one sample, sequenced in a study of Ad26.COV2.S vaccination and SARS-CoV-2 variants. Clones were read by immunoSEQ multiplex PCR, and TCRdb kept only the in-frame ones, dropping some. The table has around 400,000 clones, 75% to 95% seen once. The sample's treatment: some 20 received Ad26.COV2.S at low or high dose, single or two shots; roughly 5 received placebo; per-sample allocation not given. Collection of samples fell on day 63 after the first vaccine or placebo injection. The sequences come from peripheral blood, collected in a trial of Ad26.COV2.S vaccine versus placebo. These receptors all stem from a person aged 18 to 59 who received the Ad26.COV2.S COVID-19 vaccine or a placebo.

The V and J genes are TRBV19 and TRBJ1-1; D gene uncertain. V dropped 4 bases and J dropped 5 bases, with 14 bases sitting between them. The CDR3 totals 14 residues. Germline V gene sequence: CDR1 LNHDA, CDR2 SQIVND (reference sequence). This CDR3 is CASSTKMSTTEAFF. In nucleotides, the CDR3 is TGTGCCAGTAGTACCAAGATGTCCACTACTGAAGCTTTCTTT.

V and J are TRBV19 and TRBJ2-3, with 11 bases aligning to TRBD2. This CDR3 comprises 14 residues. Germline assignment: CDR1 LNHDA and CDR2 SQIVND (reference sequence). V lost 6 bases and J lost 6; bases outside the gene matches: 5. The CDR3 protein is CASSRLAGPDTQYF. The CDR3, as DNA: TGTGCCAGTAGCAGACTAGCGGGACCTGATACGCAGTATTTT.

The rearrangement uses TRBV7-2 and TRBJ1-4; D is undetermined. Germline assignment: CDR1 SGHTA and CDR2 FQGNSA. The V end lost 2 bases, the J end lost 2 bases, and 18 bases lay between the germline ends. The CDR3 extends over 18 amino acids. CDR3 nucleotides: TGTGCCAGCAGCTTAATGACTTTGGGGTTTGCGACTAATGAAAAACTGTTTTTT. Protein sequence: CASSLMTLGFATNEKLFF.

As to this clone: The identical CDR3 is also encoded by other nucleotide sequences in the sample. CDR3 protein: CASRSTGNYGYTF. CDR3 sequence (DNA): TGTGCCAGCAGGAGTACAGGGAACTATGGCTACACCTTC. The chain links TRBV28 to TRBJ1-2; perhaps TRBD1 as D (6 bases). V lost 6 bases and J 2 bases, leaving 10 bases between the germline ends. Germline V gene data show CDR1 as MDHEN and CDR2 as SYDVKM. The CDR3 is 13 residues long.

The chain employs TRBV29-1 and TRBJ2-1; TRBD2 is a possible D gene (6 bases). Germline V lookup: CDR1 SQVTM, CDR2 ANQGSEA. V lost 0 bases and J 5 bases, leaving 14 bases between the germline ends. The CDR3 is made up of 15 amino acids. The DNA of the CDR3 is TGCAGCGTTGAAGATCAGCCGGGAGCGCACAATGAGCAGTTCTTC. It codes for CSVEDQPGAHNEQFF.

The V gene is TRBV4-3, the J gene TRBJ2-2; D may be TRBD2 (5 bases). The ends were cut back, 1 base at V and 6 bases at J, with 9 bases in the middle. CDR3 length equals 14 residues. Germline CDR1 and CDR2: LGHNA and YSLEER. As DNA, the CDR3 is TGCGCCAGCAGCCAAGGGTGGGAGTCCGGGGAGCTGTTTTTT. Amino acids: CASSQGWESGELFF.

The chain links TRBV18 to TRBJ1-5; 7 nucleotides align to TRBD1. The CDR3 is 13 residues long. V gave up 3 bases and J gave up 6 bases; unmatched junction bases: 2. The germline CDR1 and CDR2 sequences are KGHSH and LQKENI. The CDR3 DNA reads TGTGCCAGCTCACCTGACAGGGTTCAGCCCCAGCATTTT. Protein product: CASSPDRVQPQHF.

This clone was found a few times. V is TRBV7-8 and J is TRBJ1-2, with TRBD1 identical over 10 bases. CDR1 SGHVS and CDR2 FQNEAQ come from the germline V gene. Losses at the gene ends were 5 bases for V and 6 bases for J; bases not matched to a gene: 6. CDR3 length equals 14 residues. The CDR3: CASSASGTGDGYTF. The CDR3 nucleotides are TGTGCCAGCAGCGCCTCCGGGACAGGGGATGGCTACACCTTC.

This clone was observed a single time. The chain couples TRBV18 to TRBJ1-2; 9 bases are shared with TRBD1. The V and J ends lost 2 bases and 5 bases, in that order; junction bases with no gene match: 6. CDR1 and CDR2 from the germline V gene are KGHSH and LQKENI. The CDR3 is 15 residues long. Written as DNA, the CDR3 is TGTGCCAGCTCACCAGAGACAGGGGGAACTTATGGCTACACCTTC. Residues: CASSPETGGTYGYTF.

This clone was seen only once. V is TRBV4-1 and J is TRBJ1-3, with D possibly being TRBD1 (5 bases). V lost 3 bases and J 3 bases, leaving 18 bases between the germline ends. The CDR3 spans 17 residues. Germline CDR1 MGHRA, CDR2 YSYEKL. CDR3 coding DNA: TGCGCCAGCAGCCAGGGGGGTGGAGGGTATGTTGGAAACACCATATATTTT. It specifies CASSQGGGGYVGNTIYF.

CDR3 region: CASSYTGGSNEKLFF. The DNA for the CDR3 is TGTGCCAGCAGTTATACAGGGGGCTCAAATGAAAAACTGTTTTTT. The chain couples TRBV6-5 to TRBJ1-4; TRBD1 matches at 9 bases. V gave up 3 bases and J gave up 5 bases; unmatched junction bases: 4. The CDR3 length is 15 residues. Germline CDR1 reads MNHEY; CDR2 reads SVGAGI.

The chain is built from TRBV21-1 and TRBJ2-7; the table's D call of TRBD2 was not tested on the DNA. TRBV21-1 is a known pseudogene. The CDR3 consists of 17 residues. This CDR3 is CASSNRVASVPTYEQYF. In nucleotides, the CDR3 is TGTGCCAGCAGCAACCGTGTGGCGAGCGTCCCTACTTACGAGCAGTACTTC.

J is TRBJ1-4 and V is TRBV6-5; perhaps TRBD1 as D (6 bases). V gave up 0 bases and J gave up 2 bases, with 10 bases separating them. Germline assignment: CDR1 MNHEY and CDR2 SVGAGI. This CDR3 is built from 16 residues. The DNA of the CDR3 is TGTGCCAGCAGTTACTCATGGGGGGCTACTAATGAAAAACTGTTTTTT. It is translated as CASSYSWGATNEKLFF.

The gene calls are TRBV18 and TRBJ2-2; D ambiguous. V was trimmed by 4 bases and J by 2 bases, leaving 8 bases between them. The CDR3 contains 14 residues. CDR1 and CDR2 (germline): KGHSH, LQKENI. CDR3 DNA sequence: TGTGCCAGCTCACTCCAGCGTAACACCGGGGAGCTGTTTTTT. This codes for CASSLQRNTGELFF.

V and J are TRBV7-9 and TRBJ2-7, with 8 bases that match TRBD1. CDR1 and CDR2 (germline): SEHNR, FQNEAQ (reference sequence). The CDR3 contains 15 residues. V shed 5 bases, J shed 1 base, and the junction held 7 bases outside the gene matches. CDR3 nucleotide sequence: TGTGCCAGCAGCCCAACGGACAGGGCATCCTACGAGCAGTACTTC. Protein product: CASSPTDRASYEQYF.

V usage is TRBV6-5 and J usage is TRBJ1-6, with 7 nucleotides matching TRBD1. The junction had 9 bases not matched to a gene; V was cut back by 6 bases and J by 7 bases. This CDR3 has 15 amino acids. Germline lookup yields CDR1 MNHEY and CDR2 SVGAGI. CDR3 coding DNA: TGTGCCAGCAGCCGACAGGGCTCGGCAAATTCACCCCTCCACTTT. Its protein product is CASSRQGSANSPLHF.

J is TRBJ2-2 and V is TRBV14, with TRBD2 as a possible D gene (6 bases). With 4 bases removed from V and 7 bases from J, the gap between germline ends came to 10 bases. Germline CDR1 is SGHDN and CDR2 is FVKESK. This CDR3 has 13 amino acids. CDR3 sequence: CASSPATSGELFF. In DNA form, the CDR3 reads TGTGCCAGCAGCCCGGCGACTAGCGGGGAGCTGTTTTTT.

The chain links TRBV7-3 to TRBJ1-2, with D tentatively TRBD1 (5 bases). Trimming left V 5 bases short and J 7 bases short, with 11 bases between. The CDR3 covers 12 residues. Germline V gene sequence: CDR1 SGHTA, CDR2 FQGTGA. CDR3 amino acids: CASSPGEGGYTF. CDR3 DNA: TGTGCCAGCAGCCCGGGGGAGGGTGGCTACACCTTC.

V is TRBV6-6 and J is TRBJ1-3, with D possibly being TRBD1 (5 bases). The V and J ends lost 9 bases and 3 bases respectively, with 15 bases between them. CDR1 is MNHNY and CDR2 is SVGAGI in the germline V gene (reference sequence). The length of the CDR3 is 14 residues. The CDR3 reads CASSGLGGGNTIYF. For the CDR3, the DNA is TGTGCCAGTTCGGGGCTCGGAGGTGGAAACACCATATATTTT.

This chain joins TRBV19 and TRBJ1-2, with TRBD1 matching over 12 bases. The V segment lost 8 bases and the J segment 6 bases; nucleotides outside the gene matches: 7. Germline CDR1 LNHDA, CDR2 SQIVND (reference sequence). The CDR3 loop spans 14 amino acids. For the CDR3, the DNA is TGTGCCAGTGGTGCCGGGACAGGGGGCGATGGCTACACCTTC. This codes for CASGAGTGGDGYTF.

V gene TRBV6-5 combines with J gene TRBJ2-1; TRBD1 agrees at 7 bases. V shed 8 bases, J shed 10 bases, and the junction held 11 bases outside the gene matches. The germline V gene has CDR1 MNHEY and CDR2 SVGAGI. The CDR3 has 13 residues. CDR3 sequence: CASRQGTASEQFF. CDR3 nucleotides: TGTGCCAGCCGCCAGGGGACAGCATCCGAGCAGTTCTTC.

This clone was found once. V is TRBV7-9 and J is TRBJ2-3; D remains unclear. Trimming left V 5 bases short and J 4 bases short, with 19 bases between. Per the germline V gene, CDR1 is SEHNR and CDR2 is FQNEAQ (reference sequence). The CDR3 consists of 16 residues. The CDR3 nucleotides read TGTGCCAGCAGCCCCCCTTTCGGGCTTCCCCCAGATACGCAGTATTTT. This gives the protein CASSPPFGLPPDTQYF.

This chain uses TRBV2 with TRBJ2-3; no firm D call. Germline V gives CDR1 SNHLY, CDR2 FYNNEI. Trimming pared 2 bases from V and 4 bases from J, leaving 13 bases between. This CDR3 is 15 amino acids long. CDR3 loop: CASSEYSRAADTQYF. In nucleotides, the CDR3 is TGTGCCAGCAGTGAATACAGTCGGGCAGCAGATACGCAGTATTTT.

This chain joins TRBV5-6 and TRBJ1-1; D may be TRBD1 (6 bases). This CDR3 contains 15 residues. Trimming removed 2 bases at V and 8 bases at J, with 19 bases between. From germline, CDR1 is SGHDT and CDR2 YYEEEE. The CDR3 region has the DNA TGTGCCAGCAGCTTAGGGAGGTGGGGGGCCCCCGAAGCTTTCTTT. This gives the protein CASSLGRWGAPEAFF.

This clone appeared once. This chain connects TRBV7-2 to TRBJ2-5; no clear D gene. Germline V CDR1 and CDR2: SGHTA, FQGNSA. V lost 1 base and J 5 bases, leaving 5 bases between the germline ends. The CDR3 is 12 amino acids. DNA for the CDR3: TGTGCCAGCAGCTTAGGTGAGGAGACCCAGTACTTC. Translating gives CASSLGEETQYF.

The V gene is TRBV11-2, the J gene TRBJ2-7; D gene unclear. Germline V gene data show CDR1 as SGHAT and CDR2 as FQNNGV. Trimming stripped 0 bases from V and 2 bases from J, with 8 bases between. The CDR3 is made up of 14 amino acids. The chain's CDR3 is CASSLDQGAYEQYF. CDR3 in DNA: TGTGCCAGCAGCTTAGATCAAGGAGCCTACGAGCAGTACTTC.

This chain links TRBV15 with TRBJ2-5; D is unresolved. Germline CDR1 LNHNV, CDR2 YYDKDF (reference sequence). Trimming took off 1 base at V and 2 bases at J, with 14 bases between the two ends. This CDR3 comprises 16 residues. CDR3 bases: TGTGCCACCAGCAGAGGGGTAGCAGCCACACAAGAGACCCAGTACTTC. It specifies CATSRGVAATQETQYF.

V and J are TRBV5-4 and TRBJ2-7, with D tentatively TRBD2 (6 bases). This CDR3 is built from 15 residues. Germline V gene lookup returns CDR1 SGHNT and CDR2 YYREEE (reference sequence). Trimming cost V 4 bases and J 4 bases, with 18 bases left between them. The CDR3 bases are TGTGCCAGCAGCATCCGCGGGACTGCACTTTACGAGCAGTACTTC. Translation gives CASSIRGTALYEQYF.

This chain connects TRBV10-1 to TRBJ2-7; tentative D call: TRBD1 (5 bases). V was trimmed by 4 bases and J by 7 bases, leaving 11 bases between them. Per the germline V gene, CDR1 is WNHNN and CDR2 is SYGVQD (reference sequence). The CDR3 has 12 amino acids. The CDR3: CASSGLRTEQYF. CDR3 sequence (DNA): TGCGCCAGCAGTGGATTGAGGACAGAGCAGTACTTC.

The chain uses TRBV5-4 and TRBJ2-3; 8 bases line up with TRBD1. The CDR3 loop spans 14 amino acids. Germline CDR1 is SGHNT and CDR2 is YYREEE (reference sequence). Germline trimming cut 2 bases from V and 4 bases from J; bases unmatched to any gene: 3. The CDR3 is CASSFQGASDTQYF. In nucleotides, the CDR3 is TGTGCCAGCAGCTTTCAGGGGGCATCAGATACGCAGTATTTT.

The genes are TRBV6-5 and TRBJ1-2; D remains ambiguous. Looked up from germline, CDR1 is MNHEY and CDR2 is SVGAGI. The CDR3 runs 13 residues. V was trimmed by 6 bases and J by 7 bases, leaving 15 bases between them. The CDR3: CASRRGREGGYTF. CDR3 sequence (DNA): TGTGCCAGCAGACGAGGACGGGAAGGTGGCTACACCTTC.

This chain connects TRBV27 to TRBJ1-5; 7 bases agree with TRBD1. The CDR3 runs 14 residues. Unmatched junction bases numbered 3, after V lost 5 bases and J lost 2 bases. In germline, CDR1 is MNHEY, CDR2 SMNVEV (reference sequence). CDR3 coding DNA: TGTGCCAGCAGTGGAGGGGGCGGCAATCAGCCCCAGCATTTT. This sequence encodes CASSGGGGNQPQHF.